This T cell receptor beta chain is from a study of blood T cell repertoires in COVID-19. Authors' data handling: Reference gene primer amplification yielded estimated nucleated cell counts. Profiled with immunoSEQ multiplex PCR; TCRdb holds only in-frame clones, not every one. V and J calls and clone size are given by that table; D and trimming were obtained from the DNA. The sample holds 270,000 or so clones, about nine tenths seen once. This CDR3 contains 14 residues. Looked up from germline, CDR1 is GTSNPN and CDR2 is SVGIG (reference sequence). J was trimmed by 3 bases and V by 2 bases; bases with no gene match: 6.

The V call is TRBV30, the J call TRBJ1-2; TRBD1 matches at 7 bases. Sequenced sample: peripheral blood. This TCR derives from a middle-aged woman who had recovered from COVID-19. CDR3 bases: TGTGCCTGGAGTTCGAGGACAGGACACTATGGCTACACCTTC. This codes for CAWSSRTGHYGYTF.